The 2 T cell receptor beta chains reported below all come from one sample, sequenced in a study of blood T cell repertoires in COVID-19. Here immunoSEQ multiplex PCR was the method, and the copy in TCRdb shows in-frame clones only, minus some. The sample contains about 120,000 clones, 80% to 90% of which appear only once. The sequencing sample was made of peripheral blood. These TCRs come from an older woman with acute or convalescent COVID-19.

The chain is built from TRBV5-5 and TRBJ1-6, with D possibly being TRBD1 (5 bases). There are 13 residues in the CDR3. V was clipped by 4 bases and J by 8 bases, with 10 bases between them. CDR1 is SGHKS and CDR2 is YYEKEE in the germline V gene (reference sequence). The CDR3 DNA is TGTGCCAGCAGCCCAGGGATTCATTCACCCCTCCACTTT. It codes for CASSPGIHSPLHF. Full variable domain (rest looked up from reference TRBV5-5 and TRBJ1-6): DAGVTQSPTHLIKTRGQQVTLRCSPISGHKSVSWYQQVLGQGPQFIFQYYEKEERGRGNFPDRFSARQFPNYSSELNVNALLLGDSALYLCASSPGIHSPLHFGNGTRLTVT.

The chain carries TRBV9 and TRBJ1-6; D might be TRBD1 (6 bases). The CDR3 runs to 16 residues. Germline CDR1 reads SGDLS; CDR2 reads YYNGEE. Trimming took off 3 bases at V and 6 bases at J, with 16 bases between the two ends. CDR3 sequence: CASSARQVFGNSPLHF. Written as DNA, the CDR3 is TGTGCCAGCAGCGCTCGACAGGTCTTTGGTAATTCACCCCTCCACTTT.